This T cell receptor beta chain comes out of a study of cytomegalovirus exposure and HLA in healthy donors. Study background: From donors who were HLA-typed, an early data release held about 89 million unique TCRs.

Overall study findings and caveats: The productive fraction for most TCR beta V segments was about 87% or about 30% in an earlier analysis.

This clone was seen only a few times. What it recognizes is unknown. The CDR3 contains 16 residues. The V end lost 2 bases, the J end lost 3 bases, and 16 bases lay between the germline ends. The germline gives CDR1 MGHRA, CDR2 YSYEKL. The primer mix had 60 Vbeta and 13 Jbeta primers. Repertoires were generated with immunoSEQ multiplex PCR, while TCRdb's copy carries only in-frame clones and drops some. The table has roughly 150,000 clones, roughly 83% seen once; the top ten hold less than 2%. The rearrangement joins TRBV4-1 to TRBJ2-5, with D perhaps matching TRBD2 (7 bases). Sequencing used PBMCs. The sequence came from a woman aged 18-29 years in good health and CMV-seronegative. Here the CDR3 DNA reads TGCGCCAGCAGCCAATCAGGAAGGGGGGGTAAAGAGACCCAGTACTTC. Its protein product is CASSQSGRGGKETQYF.